The clone carrying this T cell receptor beta chain was observed a few times. Its specificity is unknown. The source of the sample is a study of OX40 agonist ivuxolimab in advanced cancers. On the study more broadly: The eligibility criteria allowed prior anti-PD-1, anti-PD-L1 or anti-CTLA-4 therapy, and 40% had some.

Study results and limitations: Certain nonresponding patients likewise had low normalized T-cell clonal expansion.

V was cut by 5 bases and J by 0 bases, with 12 bases left in between. From germline, CDR1 is SGHVS and CDR2 FQNEAQ. There are 15 residues in the CDR3. The method was immunoSEQ multiplex PCR; TCRdb's version includes in-frame clones alone and lacks a portion of them. The repertoire holds roughly 14,000 clones, around three quarters seen once, with roughly 15% in the top ten. The clonotype was recovered from an adult with an advanced solid tumor such as melanoma, head and neck, liver or kidney cancer. The sequencing used CD4+ or CD8+ T cells sorted from blood, collected in a trial of the OX40 agonist ivuxolimab. V usage is TRBV7-8 and J usage is TRBJ2-3; possible D gene TRBD2, 6 bases. The CDR3 nucleotides read TGTGCCAGCAGCCCTTGGACTATGAGCACAGATACGCAGTATTTT. It yields the protein CASSPWTMSTDTQYF.